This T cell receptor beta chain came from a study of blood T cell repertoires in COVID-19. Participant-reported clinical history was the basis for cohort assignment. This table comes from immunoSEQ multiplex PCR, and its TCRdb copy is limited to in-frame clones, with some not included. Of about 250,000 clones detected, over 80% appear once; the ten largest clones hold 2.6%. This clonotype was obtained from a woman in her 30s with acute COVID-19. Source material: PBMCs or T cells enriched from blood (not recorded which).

For the CDR3, the DNA is TGTGCCAGCAGTGATAATCGGGGGAAACTGTTTTTT. Protein: CASSDNRGKLFF. The chain combines TRBV6-1 with TRBJ1-4; weak D call: TRBD1 (5 bases). This CDR3 comprises 12 residues. Trimming pared 3 bases from V and 11 bases from J, leaving 10 bases between. Germline V gene lookup returns CDR1 MNHNS and CDR2 SASEGT.